A selection of T cell receptor beta chains follows, all from one sample in a study of beta chain features in type 1 diabetes. Data came from immunoSEQ multiplex PCR; TCRdb stores just in-frame clones and leaves some out. The data hold roughly 140,000 clones, with around 7% observed a single time. The source material was central memory CD4+ T cells from blood. These receptors were collected from a woman in her twenties or thirties in good health. The conserved cysteine and the conserved F or W are not part of the CDR3 here. Fields, in order: V gene, clone size, D gene, J gene, CDR3 protein. The D gene is left open where the match is weak. Rows give clone size only sometimes, using once, few, many, or a class for an expanded clone.

TRBV29-1	.	TRBD2	TRBJ2-5	SVGGRTGTSGRTETQY
TRBV10-3	few	.	TRBJ2-3	AISGQEQDTQY
TRBV28	few	TRBD2	TRBJ2-7	ATHRGTSPYEQY
TRBV14	.	TRBD2	TRBJ2-1	ASSRPGAGAYNEQF
TRBV19	few	.	TRBJ1-3	ASTLGRGGNTIY
TRBV6-6	.	TRBD1	TRBJ2-4	ASRDRGLAKNIQY
TRBV4-2	many	TRBD2	TRBJ2-4	ASSQDSGSGTKNIQY
TRBV7-6	.	.	TRBJ1-5	ASSPGQNYQPQH
TRBV7-8	.	.	TRBJ2-7	ASTPDGLGTYEQY
TRBV11-1	.	.	TRBJ2-5	ASSPSDMGQTQY
TRBV25-1	few	TRBD2	TRBJ2-2	ASRASGNTGELF
TRBV29-1	few	TRBD1	TRBJ2-7	SVRTGVEQY
TRBV5-1	few	.	TRBJ2-7	ASSRDPYIAYEQY
TRBV7-8	few	TRBD2	TRBJ2-5	ASSLATTGGETQY
TRBV7-3	.	TRBD2	TRBJ2-1	ASSTGGPNNEQF
TRBV18	few	TRBD1	TRBJ2-7	ASSRTGGYEQY
TRBV6-5	few	TRBD2	TRBJ2-7	ASIGTSGPYEQY